This T cell receptor (beta chain) was obtained from a study of T cells in Graves' hyperthyroidism and ophthalmopathy. Study background: At the time of initial diagnosis and before any treatment, peripheral blood was collected.

As to this clonotype: Antigen specificity is unknown.

Points from the study as a whole: A 13 V-J signature model discriminated ophthalmopathy versus stable hyperthyroidism. In blood, most of the thyroid clonotypes expanded above 0.001 were also present.

Germline V lookup: CDR1 LNHNV, CDR2 YYDKDF (reference sequence). The CDR3 is 16 amino acids. V lost 1 base, J lost 1 base, and 11 bases lay in between. Orbital computed tomography, thyroid ultrasound, serum thyroxine and TRAb, and clinical symptoms together informed the diagnoses. Amplification yielded TCR beta CDR3 regions, with RNA transcripts as the source. During a first-round RT-PCR of the TCR CDR3, the HTBI primer set was used. TCRdb redid the calling of the multiplex PCR reads with MiXCR, one entry per CDR3 protein. The sample carries a few hundred thousand distinct CDR3 sequences, approximately 14% recorded once.

Sample: blood. The receptor was isolated from a woman in her twenties or thirties with Graves' hyperthyroidism. The chain couples TRBV15 to TRBJ2-1; D remains unclear. The CDR3 sequence: CATSRGRSVSYNEQFF. In DNA, the CDR3 is TGTGCCACCAGCAGAGGGAGAAGCGTTTCCTACAATGAGCAGTTCTTC.